These T cell receptor beta chains were read from a single sample in a study of cytomegalovirus exposure and HLA in healthy donors. TCRdb keeps only in-frame clones here, not all; method: immunoSEQ multiplex PCR. Counted here are 250,000 to 350,000 clones, approximately 90% occurring once; the ten biggest clones make up 2% to 3%. The source material was PBMCs. Receptor source: a woman aged 18-29 years in good health and CMV-seronegative. Both conserved end residues are part of each CDR3. The D gene is left open where the match is weak. Clone sizes are given selectively: once, few, many, or a class where the clone is expanded.

j_call | clone_size | d_call | v_call | cdr3_aa | cdr3_nt
TRBJ2-7 | NA | NA | TRBV10-3 | CAVQRDISYEQYF | TGTGCCGTACAACGGGACATTTCCTACGAGCAGTACTTC
TRBJ2-3 | NA | NA | TRBV7-9 | CSSSFRGLRADTQYF | TGTTCCAGCAGCTTTAGGGGTCTAAGGGCAGATACGCAGTATTTT
TRBJ2-7 | NA | NA | TRBV7-3 | CASSLDRSYEQYF | TGTGCCAGCAGCTTGGACAGATCCTACGAGCAGTACTTC
TRBJ2-1 | NA | NA | TRBV9 | CASSPRGSSTYNEQFF | TGTGCCAGCAGCCCCAGAGGGTCCTCAACCTACAATGAGCAGTTCTTC
TRBJ2-1 | NA | TRBD2 | TRBV25-1 | CASSGLAGYNEQFF | TGTGCCAGCAGCGGACTAGCGGGGTACAATGAGCAGTTCTTC
TRBJ2-7 | NA | TRBD1 | TRBV19 | CASSIGTGSPYEQYF | TGTGCCAGTAGTATCGGGACAGGGAGCCCCTACGAGCAGTACTTC
TRBJ1-2 | NA | TRBD1 | TRBV6-1 | CASSGRTGVNYGYTF | TGTGCCAGCAGTGGCCGGACAGGGGTTAACTATGGCTACACCTTC
TRBJ1-2 | few | NA | TRBV7-3 | CASSLGPMGGDGYTF | TGTGCCAGCAGCTTAGGCCCGATGGGGGGGGATGGCTACACCTTC
TRBJ1-3 | NA | TRBD1 | TRBV9 | CASSRGTGDSGNTIYF | TGTGCCAGCAGCAGGGGGACAGGTGACTCTGGAAACACCATATATTTT
TRBJ2-7 | NA | TRBD2 | TRBV5-1 | CASSFSGSTYEQYF | TGCGCCAGCAGCTTTAGCGGGTCCACCTACGAGCAGTACTTC
TRBJ2-6 | NA | TRBD1 | TRBV10-2 | CASRTGGGGGANVLTF | TGCGCCAGCAGGACAGGGGGCGGGGGTGGGGCCAACGTCCTGACTTTC
TRBJ1-1 | NA | NA | TRBV6-5 | CASSYASQVKNTEAFF | TGTGCCAGCAGTTACGCCTCACAGGTAAAGAACACTGAAGCTTTCTTT
TRBJ2-5 | NA | TRBD2 | TRBV11-2 | CASTGTSGVTETQYF | TGTGCCAGCACCGGAACTAGCGGGGTAACAGAGACCCAGTACTTC
TRBJ1-2 | NA | TRBD1 | TRBV6-6 | CASRRQGLANYGYTF | TGTGCCAGCAGGAGACAGGGCTTAGCTAACTATGGCTACACCTTC
TRBJ1-1 | NA | NA | TRBV4-2 | CASSQVPLDSMNTEAFF | TGTGCCAGCAGCCAAGTACCGTTGGACAGTATGAACACTGAAGCTTTCTTT
TRBJ2-5 | NA | TRBD2 | TRBV12-5 | CASGLVLAGGPGETQYF | TGTGCTAGTGGTTTGGTACTAGCGGGGGGGCCTGGTGAGACCCAGTACTTC
TRBJ2-2 | few | TRBD1 | TRBV5-1 | CASTRDRVNTGELFF | TGCGCCAGCACCAGGGACAGGGTGAACACCGGGGAGCTGTTTTTT
TRBJ1-6 | NA | TRBD1 | TRBV10-1 | CASSEQGNSPLHF | TGCGCCAGCAGTGAACAGGGGAATTCACCCCTCCACTTT
TRBJ1-5 | NA | NA | TRBV7-9 | CASSLVGGLGQPQHF | TGTGCCAGCAGCTTGGTGGGGGGGCTAGGTCAGCCCCAGCATTTT
TRBJ2-7 | NA | NA | TRBV6-5 | CASSTSGLLNYEQYF | TGTGCCAGCAGTACCTCAGGTCTCCTTAACTACGAGCAGTACTTC
TRBJ2-7 | NA | NA | TRBV10-1 | CASKCHLRRAPAWISSYEQYF | TGCGCCAGCAAGTGTCACCTGAGGAGAGCGCCAGCGTGGATTTCCTCCTACGAGCAGTACTTC
TRBJ2-7 | few | NA | TRBV5-6 | CASSPTPGRSYEQYF | TGTGCCAGCAGCCCGACTCCGGGGAGGTCCTACGAGCAGTACTTC
TRBJ1-2 | NA | TRBD1 | TRBV7-9 | CASSLQGAPNYGYTF | TGTGCCAGCAGCTTACAGGGGGCCCCCAACTATGGCTACACCTTC
TRBJ2-3 | NA | NA | TRBV9 | CASSPRDSLADTQYF | TGTGCCAGCAGCCCCCGGGACTCATTGGCAGATACGCAGTATTTT
TRBJ1-4 | NA | TRBD1 | TRBV9 | CASSVTGGEKLFF | TGTGCCAGCAGCGTGACAGGGGGTGAAAAACTGTTTTTT
TRBJ2-1 | NA | TRBD2 | TRBV7-2 | CASSASGGAAAEQFF | TGTGCCAGCTCCGCCTCGGGGGGGGCCGCGGCTGAGCAGTTCTTC
TRBJ2-5 | NA | NA | TRBV5-6 | CASSPGPPLWTQYF | TGTGCCAGCAGCCCCGGTCCCCCCCTGTGGACCCAGTACTTC
TRBJ1-1 | few | NA | TRBV6-5 | CASSYLTGEAFF | TGTGCCAGCAGTTACCTGACAGGTGAAGCTTTCTTT
TRBJ2-4 | NA | NA | TRBV12-2 | CASRLQSLLAKNIQYF | TGTGCAAGTCGCCTCCAATCCCTATTAGCCAAAAACATTCAGTACTTC
TRBJ1-5 | NA | NA | TRBV7-9 | CASSYPGNNQPQHF | TGTGCCAGCAGCTATCCGGGAAACAATCAGCCCCAGCATTTT
TRBJ2-7 | NA | TRBD1 | TRBV11-3 | CASSDRDRGPAYF | TGTGCCAGCAGCGACCGGGACAGGGGCCCCGCGTACTTC
TRBJ1-1 | few | NA | TRBV7-9 | CSSTSPSVRGGSTEAFF | TGTTCCAGCACCTCACCTTCGGTCCGCGGAGGGTCCACTGAAGCTTTCTTT
TRBJ2-3 | NA | TRBD2 | TRBV7-3 | CASSSSTSRDTQYF | TGTGCCAGCAGCTCCTCGACTAGCCGCGATACGCAGTATTTT
TRBJ1-1 | NA | NA | TRBV9 | CASSVEGGGPNTEAFF | TGTGCCAGCAGCGTAGAGGGGGGGGGACCAAACACTGAAGCTTTCTTT
TRBJ1-2 | NA | NA | TRBV27 | CASSLGGSYGYTF | TGTGCCAGCAGTTTGGGAGGGAGCTATGGCTACACCTTC
TRBJ2-3 | NA | NA | TRBV1 | CTSSPPASGGTDAQYF | TGCACCAGCAGCCCCCCGGCTAGCGGGGGAACAGATGCGCAGTATTTT
TRBJ2-1 | NA | TRBD1 | TRBV18 | CASSPKTGVRSYNEQFF | TGTGCCAGCTCACCCAAAACAGGGGTCCGCTCCTACAATGAGCAGTTCTTC
TRBJ2-1 | NA | NA | TRBV2 | CASRTGGSNEQFF | TGTGCCAGCAGAACCGGGGGATCCAATGAGCAGTTCTTC
TRBJ2-2 | NA | TRBD1 | TRBV11-3 | CASSRDRGRTGELFF | TGTGCCAGCAGCCGGGACAGGGGTAGGACCGGGGAGCTGTTTTTT
TRBJ2-7 | NA | TRBD1 | TRBV9 | CASSVWGTGGSEQYF | TGTGCCAGCAGCGTATGGGGGACAGGGGGCTCCGAGCAGTACTTC
TRBJ1-1 | once | TRBD1 | TRBV7-2 | CASSKRGQGIVGTEAFF | TGTGCCAGCTCTAAAAGGGGACAGGGGATCGTGGGCACTGAAGCTTTCTTT
TRBJ1-1 | NA | TRBD1 | TRBV5-4 | CASRGTVNTEAFF | TGTGCCAGCAGAGGGACAGTGAACACTGAAGCTTTCTTT